This TCR beta chain was documented in a study of T cells of healthy individuals. For this clonotype: One base away lies a much larger clone, so this may be a sequencing read error.

TCRdb reprocessed the 5' RACE reads with MiXCR, giving one entry per CDR3 protein. The table has 40,000 to 65,000 distinct CDR3 sequences, 14% to 15% seen once; the top ten hold roughly a sixth. The origin of this receptor is a human donor in good health.

The CDR3 reads CSSEAGVSGTEAFF. CDR3 nucleotides: TGCAGCTCAGAGGCAGGGGTTTCAGGGACTGAAGCTTTCTTT. The chain joins TRBV29-1 to TRBJ1-1; a possible D gene is TRBD1 (6 bases). Germline V gives CDR1 SQVTM, CDR2 ANQGSEA. The germline V and J ends were trimmed by 8 bases and 5 bases, with 21 bases remaining between them. The CDR3 is made up of 14 amino acids.